This record concerns one T cell receptor beta chain sequence. The antigen remains unidentified. From CD4+ cells came CD45RA+ naive and CD45RA-negative memory subsets. The sample originates from a study of shared clonotypes between healthy human individuals. At the level of the study: A few men and a couple of women, aged 18 to 49, were donors. Study-wide results and limits: Estimated richness values were generally larger in naive subsets than in memory subsets. Researchers sampled blood only, noting tissue repertoires likely differ.

Some clones are missing from TCRdb's copy, which holds only in-frame ones; the method was immunoSEQ multiplex PCR. The data hold fewer than 1.4 million clones, with around 78% observed a single time. Germline CDR1 reads SGHVS; CDR2 reads FQNEAQ. V was trimmed by 3 bases and J by 2 bases, leaving 11 bases between them. The CDR3 runs to 16 residues. The gene calls are TRBV7-8 and TRBJ2-6; D may be TRBD2 (5 bases). The sequenced material came from memory CD4+ T cells from PBMCs. Noted subset: CD45RA-negative fraction. This receptor was obtained from a man aged 18-30 years in good health. Some clones in this sample may be carry-over from other donors' samples. CDR3 sequence: CASSLNGETGANVLTF. Here the CDR3 DNA reads TGTGCCAGCAGCTTGAACGGGGAGACTGGGGCCAACGTCCTGACTTTC.